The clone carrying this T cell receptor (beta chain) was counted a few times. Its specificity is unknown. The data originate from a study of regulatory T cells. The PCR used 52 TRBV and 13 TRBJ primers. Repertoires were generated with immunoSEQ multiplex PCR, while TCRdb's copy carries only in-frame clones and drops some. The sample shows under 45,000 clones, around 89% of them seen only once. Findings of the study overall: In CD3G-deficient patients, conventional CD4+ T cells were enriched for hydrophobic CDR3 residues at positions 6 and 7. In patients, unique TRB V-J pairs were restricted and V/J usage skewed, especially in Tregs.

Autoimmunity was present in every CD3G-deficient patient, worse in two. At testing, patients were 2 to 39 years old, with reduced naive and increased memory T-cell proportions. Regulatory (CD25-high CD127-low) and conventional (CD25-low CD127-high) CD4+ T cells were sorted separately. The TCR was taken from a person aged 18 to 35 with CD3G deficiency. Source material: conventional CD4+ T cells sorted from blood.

For the CDR3, the DNA is TGTGCCAGCAGCCGGGACAGGGGCTACGGGGAGCTGTTTTTT. Translated: CASSRDRGYGELFF. The V call is TRBV11-2, the J call TRBJ2-2; 10 nucleotides agree with TRBD1. From germline, CDR1 is SGHAT and CDR2 FQNNGV. Trimming cost V 5 bases and J 7 bases; bases outside gene matches: 4. The CDR3 contains 14 residues.